The clone carrying this TCR beta chain has only a few counts. What it binds is unknown. The V end was cut by 5 bases, the J end by 0 bases, with 17 bases between. CDR1 and CDR2 (germline): DFQATT, SNEGSKA (reference sequence). The CDR3 is 15 amino acids. Prepared libraries of TCR beta cDNA carried unique molecular identifiers. cDNA molecules numbering roughly 500,000 came from about 0.94 to 9.7 million T cells. TCRdb redid the calling of the PCR reads with MiXCR, one entry per CDR3 protein. The table shows some 160,000 distinct CDR3 sequences, with under 40% occurring only once. The sample is drawn from a study of post-analysis software for immune sequencing data. Study-wide results and limits: A few TRBV segments occurring more often in patients than controls included TRBV5-6, TRBV5-1 and TRBV20-1. Significantly lower normalized Chao1 diversity was found in patients with multiple sclerosis relative to controls.

The source material was blood, sampled after autologous hematopoietic stem cell transplantation. V usage is TRBV20-1 and J usage is TRBJ2-7; D assignment may be TRBD1 or TRBD2 (5 bases each). The sequence was collected from a girl aged 10 to 17 with multiple sclerosis. The DNA of the CDR3 is TGCAGTGCTCCCCGGGGCGGCGGAGGCTCCTACGAGCAGTACTTC. Its translation: CSAPRGGGGSYEQYF.